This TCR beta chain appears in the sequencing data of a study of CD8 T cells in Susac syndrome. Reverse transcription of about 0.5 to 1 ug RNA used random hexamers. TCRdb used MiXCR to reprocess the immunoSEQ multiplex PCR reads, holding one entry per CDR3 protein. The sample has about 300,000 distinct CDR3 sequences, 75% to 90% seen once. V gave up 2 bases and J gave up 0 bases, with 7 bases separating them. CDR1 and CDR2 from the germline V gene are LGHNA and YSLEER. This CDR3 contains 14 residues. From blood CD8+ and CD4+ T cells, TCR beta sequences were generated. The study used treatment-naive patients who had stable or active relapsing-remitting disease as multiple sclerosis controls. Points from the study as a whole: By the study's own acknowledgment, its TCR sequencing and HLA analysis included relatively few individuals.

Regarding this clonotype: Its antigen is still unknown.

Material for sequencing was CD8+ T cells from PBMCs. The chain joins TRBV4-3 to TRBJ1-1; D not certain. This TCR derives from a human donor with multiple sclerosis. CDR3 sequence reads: CASSQYGVNTEAFF. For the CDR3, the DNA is TGCGCCAGCAGCCAATATGGTGTGAACACTGAAGCTTTCTTT.